This TCR beta chain was identified during a study of cytomegalovirus exposure and HLA in healthy donors. Study-level background: Out of 150 million to 200 million T cells, an earlier analysis found fewer than 140 million unique TCR beta sequences in total.

The donors were healthy bone marrow donors. PCR was performed using 60 Vbeta and 13 Jbeta primers. Only in-frame clones appear in the TCRdb table, and some are missing; sequencing was by immunoSEQ multiplex PCR. The sample has roughly 71,000 clones; approximately 60% are singletons. This clone was seen a handful of times. The ends lost 6 bases at V and 6 bases at J; junction bases unmatched: 5. Germline CDR1 is MNHEY and CDR2 is SVGAGI. This CDR3 region has 14 residues. This TCR derives from a man aged 25-45 years in good health and CMV-seronegative. The sample was PBMCs. The V gene is TRBV6-5, the J gene TRBJ1-4; 9 bases fit TRBD1. Here the CDR3 DNA reads TGTGCCAGCAGGAAGACAGGGGGGTATGAAAAACTGTTTTTT. Encoded protein: CASRKTGGYEKLFF.